The rows below give T cell receptor beta chains drawn from one sample of a study of vaccination effects on CD4 cells after COVID-19. Sequencing was performed with immunoSEQ multiplex PCR; in TCRdb, only in-frame clones are kept and a portion is missing. The data show about 46,000 clones, with around three quarters seen just once and approximately 16% held by the top ten. No antigen has been identified for these receptors. Sequenced here: CD4+ T cells from PBMCs cultured with HCoV-OC43 spike peptides, sampled after COVID-19 vaccination. These receptors were taken from a human donor who received a COVID-19 vaccine. CDR3s include the opening cysteine and the closing phenylalanine or tryptophan. A D gene is named only where the DNA matches it firmly. Size is omitted from some rows. Given values are once, few, many or a class for expanded clones.

CDR3	DNA	D	size	J	length	V
CASMKTPHGAGELFF	TGTGCCAGCATGAAGACCCCACACGGGGCCGGGGAGCTGTTTTTT	NA	NA	TRBJ2-2	15	TRBV6-4
CASSWAGTVNTEAFF	TGTGCCAGCAGCTGGGCCGGGACAGTGAACACTGAAGCTTTCTTT	TRBD1	medium-sized	TRBJ1-1	15	TRBV7-9
CASGGSPIYEQYF	TGTGCCAGCGGCGGGAGCCCCATCTACGAGCAGTACTTC	TRBD2	NA	TRBJ2-7	13	TRBV27
CASSLTGGSYGYTF	TGTGCCAGCAGCCTTACAGGGGGCAGCTATGGCTACACCTTC	TRBD1	NA	TRBJ1-2	14	TRBV5-4
CASSRGSADTQYF	TGTGCCAGCAGTCGCGGCTCAGCGGATACGCAGTATTTT	NA	NA	TRBJ2-3	13	TRBV12-3/TRBV12-4
CASRPIPGLAGVRNEQFF	TGCGCCAGCAGGCCAATACCGGGACTAGCGGGAGTTCGGAATGAGCAGTTCTTC	TRBD2	once	TRBJ2-1	18	TRBV5-1
CASSDPGVGTYEQYF	TGTGCCAGCAGTGACCCCGGGGTCGGCACCTACGAGCAGTACTTC	NA	few	TRBJ2-7	15	TRBV6-4
CASSQTGSNEKLFF	TGTGCCAGCAGCCAAACAGGGTCCAATGAAAAACTGTTTTTT	NA	NA	TRBJ1-4	14	TRBV5-4
CASSRDSAYGYTF	TGTGCCAGCAGCCGGGACAGCGCCTATGGCTACACCTTC	TRBD1	NA	TRBJ1-2	13	TRBV6-5
CSASGQGVGSGTDTQYF	TGCAGTGCTAGTGGACAGGGTGTGGGATCTGGCACAGATACGCAGTATTTT	TRBD1	NA	TRBJ2-3	17	TRBV20-1
CASSNYDDRDYEQYF	TGTGCCAGCAGTAACTATGATGACAGGGACTACGAGCAGTACTTC	TRBD1	NA	TRBJ2-7	15	TRBV6-5
CASSSGLTYEQYF	TGTGCCAGCAGTTCAGGCCTTACCTACGAGCAGTACTTC	NA	NA	TRBJ2-7	13	TRBV12-3/TRBV12-4
CASSLAGQGNNSPLHF	TGCGCCAGCAGCTTGGCGGGACAGGGTAATAATTCACCCCTCCACTTT	TRBD1	NA	TRBJ1-6	16	TRBV5-1
CASSLAGPNSYNEQFF	TGTGCCAGCAGTCTAGCGGGACCAAACTCCTACAATGAGCAGTTCTTC	TRBD2	NA	TRBJ2-1	16	TRBV25-1
CASSSENQETQYF	TGTGCCAGCAGTTCGGAGAACCAAGAGACCCAGTACTTC	NA	NA	TRBJ2-5	13	TRBV12-3/TRBV12-4
CASRRSDLNTEAFF	TGTGCCAGCAGGAGATCAGATTTGAACACTGAAGCTTTCTTT	NA	NA	TRBJ1-1	14	TRBV28
CAIRGRTGGSGELFF	TGTGCCATCAGGGGTAGGACAGGGGGCTCCGGGGAGCTGTTTTTT	TRBD1	NA	TRBJ2-2	15	TRBV10-3
CASSHGQTLAKNIQYF	TGTGCCAGCAGCCATGGTCAGACCCTAGCCAAAAACATTCAGTACTTC	NA	NA	TRBJ2-4	16	TRBV3-1/TRBV3-2
CASSSGSQHQETQYF	TGCGCCAGCAGCTCGGGAAGCCAACACCAAGAGACCCAGTACTTC	NA	NA	TRBJ2-5	15	TRBV5-1
CASSLRDRVELAKNIQYF	TGTGCCAGCAGCTTACGGGACAGGGTAGAACTAGCCAAAAACATTCAGTACTTC	TRBD1	NA	TRBJ2-4	18	TRBV7-8
CASSVGAGGNTEAFF	TGTGCCAGCAGTGTAGGCGCGGGAGGGAACACTGAAGCTTTCTTT	NA	NA	TRBJ1-1	15	TRBV2
CASSTGQGGGYTF	TGTGCCAGTAGTACGGGACAGGGCGGTGGCTACACCTTC	TRBD1	NA	TRBJ1-2	13	TRBV19
CASSPLAVANTGELFF	TGTGCCAGCAGCCCTCTAGCGGTCGCGAACACCGGGGAGCTGTTTTTT	TRBD2	few	TRBJ2-2	16	TRBV7-8
CASSPSGGSYNEQFF	TGTGCCAGCAGCCCATCGGGGGGCTCCTACAATGAGCAGTTCTTC	TRBD2	NA	TRBJ2-1	15	TRBV3-1/TRBV3-2
CASSSYSGTPYEQYF	TGTGCCAGCAGCTCTTACTCCGGGACACCATACGAGCAGTACTTC	NA	NA	TRBJ2-7	15	TRBV7-9
CASAQSSGNTIYF	TGTGCCAGCGCGCAAAGCTCTGGAAACACCATATATTTT	NA	NA	TRBJ1-3	13	TRBV18
CASRPSGAGTRDTQYF	TGTGCCAGTAGGCCCTCGGGGGCAGGGACGAGAGATACGCAGTATTTT	NA	NA	TRBJ2-3	16	TRBV19
CASSLGGGYGYTF	TGTGCCAGCAGTTTAGGGGGGGGCTATGGCTACACCTTC	NA	NA	TRBJ1-2	13	TRBV12-3/TRBV12-4
CASSQWDRSTYEQYF	TGCGCCAGCAGTCAATGGGACAGGTCGACCTACGAGCAGTACTTC	TRBD1	NA	TRBJ2-7	15	TRBV23-1
CSARDSGLNTEAFF	TGCAGCGCCAGGGACTCGGGGCTCAACACTGAAGCTTTCTTT	NA	NA	TRBJ1-1	14	TRBV29-1
CAAHPGQVVTGELFF	TGTGCCGCTCATCCGGGACAGGTCGTCACCGGGGAGCTGTTTTTT	TRBD1	once	TRBJ2-2	15	TRBV19
CASSLGSEYNEQFF	TGCGCCAGCAGCTTGGGTAGCGAGTACAATGAGCAGTTCTTC	NA	few	TRBJ2-1	14	TRBV5-1
CASSFKNPRQFF	TGTGCCAGCAGCTTTAAGAACCCGAGGCAGTTCTTC	NA	NA	TRBJ2-1	12	TRBV5-6
CASTPLASTSGRNHNEQFF	TGTGCCAGCACCCCCCTGGCGTCAACTAGCGGGAGAAACCACAATGAGCAGTTCTTC	TRBD2	few	TRBJ2-1	19	TRBV27
CASSQVENQPQHF	TGTGCCAGCAGCCAAGTGGAGAATCAGCCCCAGCATTTT	NA	NA	TRBJ1-5	13	TRBV3-1/TRBV3-2
CASSTSGYEQFF	TGTGCCAGCAGCACCTCAGGTTATGAGCAGTTCTTC	NA	NA	TRBJ2-1	12	TRBV7-2
CASSQDKAYNEQFF	TGTGCCAGCAGCCAAGATAAGGCCTACAATGAGCAGTTCTTC	NA	NA	TRBJ2-1	14	TRBV3-1/TRBV3-2
CASSRGAKQYF	TGTGCCAGCAGCCGCGGGGCGAAGCAGTACTTC	NA	NA	TRBJ2-7	11	TRBV6-5
CSAQKQGGTEAFF	TGCAGCGCCCAAAAACAGGGTGGGACTGAAGCTTTCTTT	NA	NA	TRBJ1-1	13	TRBV29-1
CASSIVAYGYTF	TGTGCCAGCAGCATTGTGGCCTATGGCTACACCTTC	NA	NA	TRBJ1-2	12	TRBV7-9
CASSFGNEKLFF	TGTGCCAGCAGTTTCGGTAATGAAAAACTGTTTTTT	NA	NA	TRBJ1-4	12	TRBV12-3/TRBV12-4
CASSYSTSGSYEQYF	TGTGCCAGCAGTTACTCGACTAGCGGGAGTTACGAGCAGTACTTC	TRBD2	few	TRBJ2-7	15	TRBV6-5
CASSQGGFRGRSGELFF	TGTGCCAGCAGCCAAGGGGGATTCAGGGGGAGATCCGGGGAGCTGTTTTTT	TRBD1	NA	TRBJ2-2	17	TRBV3-1/TRBV3-2
CASSLDRAFSGNTIYF	TGTGCCAGCAGCTTGGACAGGGCTTTCTCTGGAAACACCATATATTTT	NA	NA	TRBJ1-3	16	TRBV5-5
CASSVAAGSLYGYTF	TGTGCCAGCAGCGTAGCTGCAGGGTCCCTCTATGGCTACACCTTC	NA	NA	TRBJ1-2	15	TRBV9
CAISESSGGAVRETQYF	TGTGCCATCAGTGAGTCTAGCGGGGGGGCAGTAAGAGAGACCCAGTACTTC	TRBD2	NA	TRBJ2-5	17	TRBV10-3
CASSYDGNSGNTIYF	TGTGCCAGCAGTTACGACGGGAACTCTGGAAACACCATATATTTT	NA	few	TRBJ1-3	15	TRBV6-5
CASSPPGGVYEQYF	TGTGCCAGCTCACCTCCGGGAGGGGTCTACGAGCAGTACTTC	TRBD2	NA	TRBJ2-7	14	TRBV18
CASSDSYNSPLHF	TGTGCCAGCAGTGACAGTTATAATTCACCCCTCCACTTT	NA	few	TRBJ1-6	13	TRBV2
CASSQPGTGKETQYF	TGCGCCAGCAGCCAACCCGGGACAGGGAAGGAGACCCAGTACTTC	TRBD1	NA	TRBJ2-5	15	TRBV4-1
CASSPSLDEQFF	TGCGCCAGCAGCCCGAGCCTAGATGAGCAGTTCTTC	NA	NA	TRBJ2-1	12	TRBV5-1
CASKRDREWGNTGELFF	TGTGCCAGCAAGAGGGACAGGGAATGGGGGAACACCGGGGAGCTGTTTTTT	TRBD1	once	TRBJ2-2	17	TRBV2
CASRGSDRFVYGYTF	TGTGCCAGCAGAGGTTCCGACAGGTTCGTCTATGGCTACACCTTC	NA	NA	TRBJ1-2	15	TRBV6-5
CASSLAGGGGNTIYF	TGTGCCAGCAGCTTGGCAGGGGGTGGTGGAAACACCATATATTTT	TRBD1	NA	TRBJ1-3	15	TRBV5-4
CASSLPYDEANYGYTF	TGTGCCAGCAGCCTTCCGTATGACGAAGCTAACTATGGCTACACCTTC	NA	few	TRBJ1-2	16	TRBV7-9
CASSFRRGGASRNNEQFF	TGTGCCAGCAGCTTTCGTCGCGGCGGGGCCTCTCGGAACAATGAGCAGTTCTTC	NA	few	TRBJ2-1	18	TRBV7-9
CASSEGGVETQYF	TGCGCCAGCAGTGAAGGTGGGGTGGAGACCCAGTACTTC	NA	once	TRBJ2-5	13	TRBV10-1
CASSLSQGGYGYTF	TGTGCCAGCAGCTTGTCCCAGGGCGGCTATGGCTACACCTTC	NA	NA	TRBJ1-2	14	TRBV5-6
CASTFDMGTPGNTIYF	TGTGCCAGCACCTTTGATATGGGGACCCCTGGAAACACCATATATTTT	NA	NA	TRBJ1-3	16	TRBV2
CASSIQDDTEAFF	TGCGCCAGCAGCATACAGGACGACACTGAAGCTTTCTTT	NA	few	TRBJ1-1	13	TRBV5-1